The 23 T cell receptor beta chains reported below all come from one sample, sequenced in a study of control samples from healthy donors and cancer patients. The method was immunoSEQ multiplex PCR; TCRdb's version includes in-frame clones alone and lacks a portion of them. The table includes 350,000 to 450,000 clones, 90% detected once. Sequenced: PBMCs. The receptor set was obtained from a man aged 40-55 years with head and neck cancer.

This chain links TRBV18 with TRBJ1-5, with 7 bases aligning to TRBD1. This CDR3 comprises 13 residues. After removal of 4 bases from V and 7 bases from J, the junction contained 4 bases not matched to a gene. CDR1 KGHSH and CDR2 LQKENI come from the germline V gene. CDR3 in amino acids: CASSQQGNQPQHF. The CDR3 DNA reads TGTGCCAGCTCACAACAGGGGAACCAGCCCCAGCATTTT.

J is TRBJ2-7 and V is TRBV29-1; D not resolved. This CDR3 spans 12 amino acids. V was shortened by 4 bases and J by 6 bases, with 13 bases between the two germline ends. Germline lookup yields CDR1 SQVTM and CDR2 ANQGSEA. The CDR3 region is CSVGPLRGEQYF. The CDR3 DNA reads TGCAGCGTTGGCCCTCTCAGAGGCGAGCAGTACTTC.

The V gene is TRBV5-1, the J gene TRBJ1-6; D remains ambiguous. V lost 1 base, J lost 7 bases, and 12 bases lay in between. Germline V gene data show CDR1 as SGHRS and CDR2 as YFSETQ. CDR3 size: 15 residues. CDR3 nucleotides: TGCGCCAGCAGCTTGAGGGATTTTTCAAATTCACCCCTCCACTTT. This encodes CASSLRDFSNSPLHF.

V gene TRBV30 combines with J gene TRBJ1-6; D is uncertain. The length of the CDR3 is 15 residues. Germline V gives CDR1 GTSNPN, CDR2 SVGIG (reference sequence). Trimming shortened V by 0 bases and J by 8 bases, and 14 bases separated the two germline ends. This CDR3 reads CAWSVGSDWDSPLHF. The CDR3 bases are TGTGCCTGGAGTGTAGGGTCCGACTGGGATTCACCCCTCCACTTT.

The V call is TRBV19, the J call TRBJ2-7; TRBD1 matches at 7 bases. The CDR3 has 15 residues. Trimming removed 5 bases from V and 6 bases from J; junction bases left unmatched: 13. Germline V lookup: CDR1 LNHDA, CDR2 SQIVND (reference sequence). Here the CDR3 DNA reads TGTGCCAGTAGTTGGGACCTTGACAGGGTGGGCGAGCAGTACTTC. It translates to CASSWDLDRVGEQYF.

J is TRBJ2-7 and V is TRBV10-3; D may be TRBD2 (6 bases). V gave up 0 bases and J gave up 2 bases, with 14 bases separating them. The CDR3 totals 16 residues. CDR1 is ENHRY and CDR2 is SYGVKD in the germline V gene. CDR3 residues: CAISESSGKRAYEQYF. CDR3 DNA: TGTGCCATCAGTGAGTCATCGGGTAAGCGGGCCTACGAGCAGTACTTC.

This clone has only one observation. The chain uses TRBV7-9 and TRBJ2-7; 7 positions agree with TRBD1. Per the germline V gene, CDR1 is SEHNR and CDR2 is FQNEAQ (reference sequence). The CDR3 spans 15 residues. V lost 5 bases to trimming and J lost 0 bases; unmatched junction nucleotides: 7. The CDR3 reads CASSRRQGDSYEQYF. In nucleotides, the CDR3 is TGTGCCAGCAGCCGCCGACAGGGCGACTCCTACGAGCAGTACTTC.

The CDR3: CASSLSGTPNTEAFF. The CDR3 DNA follows: TGTGCCAGCAGCTTATCCGGGACTCCAAACACTGAAGCTTTCTTT. The chain joins TRBV7-3 to TRBJ1-1; TRBD1 might be the D (5 bases). V was clipped by 2 bases and J by 2 bases, with 12 bases between them. The CDR3 covers 15 residues. CDR1 and CDR2 (germline): SGHTA, FQGTGA.

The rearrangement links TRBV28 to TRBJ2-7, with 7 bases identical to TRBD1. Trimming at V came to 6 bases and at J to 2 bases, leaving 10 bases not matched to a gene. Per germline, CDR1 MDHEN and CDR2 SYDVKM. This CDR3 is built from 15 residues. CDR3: CASRQTPGGTYEQYF. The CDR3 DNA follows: TGTGCCAGCAGACAAACCCCAGGGGGAACCTACGAGCAGTACTTC.

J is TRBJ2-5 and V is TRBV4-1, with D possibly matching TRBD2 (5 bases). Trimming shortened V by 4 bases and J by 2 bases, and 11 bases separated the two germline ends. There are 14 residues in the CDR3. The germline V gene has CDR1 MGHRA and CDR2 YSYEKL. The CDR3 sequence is CASSPLTRQETQYF. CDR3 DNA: TGCGCCAGCAGCCCATTAACTAGGCAAGAGACCCAGTACTTC.

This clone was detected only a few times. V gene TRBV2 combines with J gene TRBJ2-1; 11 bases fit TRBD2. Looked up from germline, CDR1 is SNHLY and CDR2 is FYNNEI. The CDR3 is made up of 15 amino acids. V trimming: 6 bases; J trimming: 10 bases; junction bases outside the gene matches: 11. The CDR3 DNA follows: TGTGCCAGCAGGGTCGGACTAGCGGGTTCGAGGGAGCAGTTCTTC. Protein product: CASRVGLAGSREQFF.

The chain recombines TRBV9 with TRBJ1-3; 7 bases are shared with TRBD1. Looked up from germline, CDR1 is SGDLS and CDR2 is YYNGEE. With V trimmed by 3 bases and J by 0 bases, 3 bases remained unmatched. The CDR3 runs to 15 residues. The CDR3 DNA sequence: TGTGCCAGCAGCGGTCGGGACAGCTCTGGAAACACCATATATTTT. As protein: CASSGRDSSGNTIYF.

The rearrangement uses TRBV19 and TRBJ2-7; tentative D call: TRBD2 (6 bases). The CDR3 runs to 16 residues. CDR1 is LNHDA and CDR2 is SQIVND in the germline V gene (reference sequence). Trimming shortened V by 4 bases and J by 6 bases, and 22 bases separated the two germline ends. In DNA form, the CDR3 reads TGTGCCAGTAGTAGAAACCGGGACTCCCGTGGCGGCGAGCAGTACTTC. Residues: CASSRNRDSRGGEQYF.

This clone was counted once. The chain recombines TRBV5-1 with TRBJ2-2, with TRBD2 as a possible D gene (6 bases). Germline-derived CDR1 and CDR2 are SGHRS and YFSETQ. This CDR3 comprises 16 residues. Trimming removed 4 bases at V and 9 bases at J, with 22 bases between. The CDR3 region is CASSAIAALSGWELFF. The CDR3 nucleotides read TGCGCCAGCAGCGCCATAGCGGCCCTAAGTGGATGGGAGCTGTTTTTT.

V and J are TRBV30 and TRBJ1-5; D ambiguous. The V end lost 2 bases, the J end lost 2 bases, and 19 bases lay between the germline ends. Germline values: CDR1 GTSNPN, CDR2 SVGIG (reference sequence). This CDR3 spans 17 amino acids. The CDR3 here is CAWSSPLIYVGNQPQHF. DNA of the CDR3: TGTGCCTGGAGTTCCCCTTTAATCTATGTGGGCAATCAGCCCCAGCATTTT.

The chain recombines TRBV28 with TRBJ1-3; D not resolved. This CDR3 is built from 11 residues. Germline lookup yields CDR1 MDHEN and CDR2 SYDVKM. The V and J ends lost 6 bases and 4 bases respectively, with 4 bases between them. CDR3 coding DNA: TGTGCCAGCAGCTCGGGAAACACCATATATTTT. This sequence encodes CASSSGNTIYF.

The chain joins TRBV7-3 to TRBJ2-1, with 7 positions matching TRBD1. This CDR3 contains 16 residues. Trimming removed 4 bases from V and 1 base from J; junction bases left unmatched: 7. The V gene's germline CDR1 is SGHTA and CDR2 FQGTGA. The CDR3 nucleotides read TGTGCCAGCAGCTCCAAGACAGGGTCGTCCTACAATGAGCAGTTCTTC. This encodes CASSSKTGSSYNEQFF.

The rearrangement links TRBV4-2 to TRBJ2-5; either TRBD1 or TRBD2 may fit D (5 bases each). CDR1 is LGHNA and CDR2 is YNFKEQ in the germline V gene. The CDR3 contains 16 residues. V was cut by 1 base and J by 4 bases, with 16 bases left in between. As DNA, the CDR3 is TGTGCCAGCAGCCAAGGGGACCTAGGGGCAGGAGAGACCCAGTACTTC. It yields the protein CASSQGDLGAGETQYF.

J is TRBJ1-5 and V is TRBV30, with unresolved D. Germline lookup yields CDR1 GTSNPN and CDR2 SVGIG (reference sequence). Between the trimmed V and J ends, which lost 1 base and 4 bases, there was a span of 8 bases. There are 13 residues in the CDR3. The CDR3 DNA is TGTGCCTGGAGTGGGGCGGTAAATCAGCCCCAGCATTTT. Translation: CAWSGAVNQPQHF.

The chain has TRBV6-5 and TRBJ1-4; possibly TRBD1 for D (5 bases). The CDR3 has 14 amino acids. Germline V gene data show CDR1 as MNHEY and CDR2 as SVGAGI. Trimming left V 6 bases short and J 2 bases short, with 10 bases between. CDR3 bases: TGTGCCAGCAGCCGGACAACCACTAATGAAAAACTGTTTTTT. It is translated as CASSRTTTNEKLFF.

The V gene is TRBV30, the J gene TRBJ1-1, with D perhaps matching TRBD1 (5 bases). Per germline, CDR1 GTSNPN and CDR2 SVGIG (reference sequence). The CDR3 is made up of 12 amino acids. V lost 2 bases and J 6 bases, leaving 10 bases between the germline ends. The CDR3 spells CAWSPMGAEAFF. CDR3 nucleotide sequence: TGTGCCTGGAGTCCCATGGGGGCTGAAGCTTTCTTT.

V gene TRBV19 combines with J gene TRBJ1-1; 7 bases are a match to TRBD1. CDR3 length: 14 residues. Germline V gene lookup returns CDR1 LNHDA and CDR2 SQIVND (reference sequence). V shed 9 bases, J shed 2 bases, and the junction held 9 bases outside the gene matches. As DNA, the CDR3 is TGTGCCAGCCAGACAGGGCGGAGAAACACTGAAGCTTTCTTT. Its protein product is CASQTGRRNTEAFF. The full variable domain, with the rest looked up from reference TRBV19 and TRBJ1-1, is DGGITQSPKYLFRKEGQNVTLSCEQNLNHDAMYWYRQDPGQGLRLIYYSQIVNDFQKGDIAEGYSVSREKKESFPLTVTSAQKNPTAFYLCASQTGRRNTEAFFGQGTRLTVV.

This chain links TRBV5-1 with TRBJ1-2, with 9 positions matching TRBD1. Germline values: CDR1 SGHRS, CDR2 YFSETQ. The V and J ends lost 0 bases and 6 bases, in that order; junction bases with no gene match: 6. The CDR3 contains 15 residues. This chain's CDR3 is CASSLGDRVSDGYTF. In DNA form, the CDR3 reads TGCGCCAGCAGCTTGGGGGACAGGGTATCTGATGGCTACACCTTC.